This T cell receptor (beta chain) was sequenced during a study of CD8 T cells in Susac syndrome. The V gene lost 1 base and the J gene lost 9 bases, with 6 bases spanning the gap. The CDR3 is 11 amino acids. A quantity of roughly 0.5 to 1 ug RNA underwent reverse transcription using random hexamers. The immunoSEQ assay covered 54 Vbeta and 13 Jbeta segments for CDR3. TCRdb reprocessed the immunoSEQ multiplex PCR reads via MiXCR and lists one record per CDR3 protein. The sample includes 150,000 to 200,000 distinct CDR3 sequences, roughly 94% of them seen just once. Material: CD4+ T cells from PBMCs. The origin of this receptor is a human donor with multiple sclerosis. This rearrangement joins TRBV12-3 or TRBV12-4 to TRBJ2-5; D is ambiguous. CDR3 DNA: TGTGCCAGCAGTTTAGGCCAGGCCCAGTACTTC. Protein product: CASSLGQAQYF.